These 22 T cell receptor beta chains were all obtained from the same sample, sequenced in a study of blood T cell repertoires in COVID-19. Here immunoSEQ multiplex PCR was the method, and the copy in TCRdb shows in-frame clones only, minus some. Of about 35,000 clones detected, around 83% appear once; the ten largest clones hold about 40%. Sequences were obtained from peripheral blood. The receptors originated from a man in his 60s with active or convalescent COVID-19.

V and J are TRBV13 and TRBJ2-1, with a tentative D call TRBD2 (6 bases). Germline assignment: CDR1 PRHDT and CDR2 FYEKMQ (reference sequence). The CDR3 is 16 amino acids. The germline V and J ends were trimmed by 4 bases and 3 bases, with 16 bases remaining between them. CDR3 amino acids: CASSWGVRKVYNEQFF. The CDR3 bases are TGTGCCAGCAGCTGGGGGGTTAGAAAGGTCTACAATGAGCAGTTCTTC.

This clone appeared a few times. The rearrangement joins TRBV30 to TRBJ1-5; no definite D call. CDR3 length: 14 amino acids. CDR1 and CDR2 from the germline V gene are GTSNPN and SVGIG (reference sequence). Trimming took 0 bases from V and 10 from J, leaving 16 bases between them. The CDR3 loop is CAWSVSTSISPQHF. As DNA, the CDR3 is TGTGCCTGGAGTGTAAGTACTAGCATATCACCCCAGCATTTT.

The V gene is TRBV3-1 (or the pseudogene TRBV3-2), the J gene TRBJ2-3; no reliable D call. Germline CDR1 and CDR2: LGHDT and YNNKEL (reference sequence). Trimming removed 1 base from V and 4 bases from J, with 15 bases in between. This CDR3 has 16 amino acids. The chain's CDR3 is CASSQAVLFSADTQYF. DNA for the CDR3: TGTGCCAGCAGCCAAGCCGTTCTGTTTAGTGCAGATACGCAGTATTTT.

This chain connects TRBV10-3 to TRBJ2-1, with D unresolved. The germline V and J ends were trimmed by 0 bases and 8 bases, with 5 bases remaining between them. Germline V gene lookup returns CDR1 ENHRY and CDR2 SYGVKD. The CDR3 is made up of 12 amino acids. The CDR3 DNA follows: TGTGCCATCAGTGAGTCGAGCGATGAGCAGTTCTTC. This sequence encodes CAISESSDEQFF.

CDR3: CASSYPPGTLETEAFF. Here the CDR3 DNA reads TGTGCCAGCAGTTACCCCCCCGGGACACTAGAGACTGAAGCTTTCTTT. The rearrangement uses TRBV6-5 and TRBJ1-1; perhaps TRBD1 as D (6 bases). The length of the CDR3 is 16 residues. Trimming removed 2 bases at V and 5 bases at J, with 18 bases between. Germline CDR1 is MNHEY and CDR2 is SVGAGI.

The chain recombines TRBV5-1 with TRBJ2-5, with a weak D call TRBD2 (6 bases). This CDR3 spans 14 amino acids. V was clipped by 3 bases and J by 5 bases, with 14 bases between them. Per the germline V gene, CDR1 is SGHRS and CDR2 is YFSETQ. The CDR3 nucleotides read TGCGCCAGCAGCTCGGAGGGGCGGGCGGAGACCCAGTACTTC. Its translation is CASSSEGRAETQYF.

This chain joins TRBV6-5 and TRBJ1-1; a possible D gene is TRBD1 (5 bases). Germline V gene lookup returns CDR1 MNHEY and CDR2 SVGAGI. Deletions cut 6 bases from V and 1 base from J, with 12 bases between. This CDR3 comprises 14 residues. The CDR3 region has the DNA TGTGCCAGCAGCGGAAGGAGGGGGAACACTGAAGCTTTCTTT. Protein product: CASSGRRGNTEAFF.

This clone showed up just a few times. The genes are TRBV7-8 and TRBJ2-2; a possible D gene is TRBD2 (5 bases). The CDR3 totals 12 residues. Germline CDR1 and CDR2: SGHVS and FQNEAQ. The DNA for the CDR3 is TGTGCGAAGGCGGGGAACACCGGGGAGCTGTTTTTT. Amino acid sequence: CAKAGNTGELFF.

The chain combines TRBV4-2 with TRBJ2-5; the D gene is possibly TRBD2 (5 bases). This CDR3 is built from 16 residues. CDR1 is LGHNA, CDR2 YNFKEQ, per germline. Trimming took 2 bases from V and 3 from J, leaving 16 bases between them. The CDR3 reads CASSQPTATRKETQYF. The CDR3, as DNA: TGTGCCAGCAGCCAACCCACCGCCACTAGAAAAGAGACCCAGTACTTC.

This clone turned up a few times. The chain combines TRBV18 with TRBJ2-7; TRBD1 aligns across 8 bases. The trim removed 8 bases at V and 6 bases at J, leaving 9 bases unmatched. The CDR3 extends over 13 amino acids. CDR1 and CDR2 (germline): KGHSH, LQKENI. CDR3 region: CASRTGSGSEQYV. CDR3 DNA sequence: TGTGCCAGCCGGACAGGGTCGGGATCCGAGCAGTACGTC.

As DNA, the CDR3 is TGTGCCAGCAGTCCGGCAGGGGATGCCTATGGCTACACCTTC. It codes for CASSPAGDAYGYTF. The chain carries TRBV25-1 and TRBJ1-2, with D tentatively TRBD1 (6 bases). This CDR3 has 14 residues. Germline V gene sequence: CDR1 MGHDK, CDR2 SYGVNS. Trimming removed 5 bases from V and 4 bases from J, with 14 bases in between.

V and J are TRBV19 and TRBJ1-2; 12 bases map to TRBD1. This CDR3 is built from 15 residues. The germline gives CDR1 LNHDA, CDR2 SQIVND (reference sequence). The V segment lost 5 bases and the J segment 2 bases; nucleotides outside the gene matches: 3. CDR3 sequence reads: CASSQGQGANYGYTF. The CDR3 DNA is TGTGCCAGTAGTCAGGGACAGGGGGCGAACTATGGCTACACCTTC.

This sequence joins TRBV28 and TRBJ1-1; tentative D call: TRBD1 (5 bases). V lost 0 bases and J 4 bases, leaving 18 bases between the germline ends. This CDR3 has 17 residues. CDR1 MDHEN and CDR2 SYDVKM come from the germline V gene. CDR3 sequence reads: CASSLWRKGGRGTEAFF. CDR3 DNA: TGTGCCAGCAGTTTATGGAGGAAGGGAGGGAGGGGCACTGAAGCTTTCTTT.

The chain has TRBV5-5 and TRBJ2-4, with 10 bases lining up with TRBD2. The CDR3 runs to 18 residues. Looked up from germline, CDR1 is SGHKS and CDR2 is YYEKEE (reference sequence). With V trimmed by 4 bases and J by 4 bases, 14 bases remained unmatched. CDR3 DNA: TGTGCCAGCAGCCCATACCGTCTAGCGGGAGACGGGAAAAACATTCAGTACTTC. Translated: CASSPYRLAGDGKNIQYF. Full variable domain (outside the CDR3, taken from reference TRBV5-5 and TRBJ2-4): DAGVTQSPTHLIKTRGQQVTLRCSPISGHKSVSWYQQVLGQGPQFIFQYYEKEERGRGNFPDRFSARQFPNYSSELNVNALLLGDSALYLCASSPYRLAGDGKNIQYFGAGTRLSVL.

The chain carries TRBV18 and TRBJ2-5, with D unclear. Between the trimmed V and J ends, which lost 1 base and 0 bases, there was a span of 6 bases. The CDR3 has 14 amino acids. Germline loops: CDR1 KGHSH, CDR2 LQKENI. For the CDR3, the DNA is TGTGCCAGCTCACCACGGCTGTACCAAGAGACCCAGTACTTC. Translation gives CASSPRLYQETQYF.

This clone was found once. The CDR3 is CASSAHRYTEAFF. CDR3 nucleotide sequence: TGTGCCAGCAGCGCTCACAGGTACACTGAAGCTTTCTTT. The chain is built from TRBV14 and TRBJ1-1; the D gene is possibly TRBD1 (5 bases). Germline assignment: CDR1 SGHDN and CDR2 FVKESK. Between the trimmed V and J ends, which lost 5 bases and 3 bases, there was a span of 10 bases. The CDR3 is 13 residues long.

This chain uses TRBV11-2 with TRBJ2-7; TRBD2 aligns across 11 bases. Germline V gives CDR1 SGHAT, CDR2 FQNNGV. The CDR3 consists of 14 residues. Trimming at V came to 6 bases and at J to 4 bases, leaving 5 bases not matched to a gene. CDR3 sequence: CASSTSGSFYEQYV. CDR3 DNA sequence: TGTGCCAGCAGTACTAGCGGGAGTTTTTACGAGCAGTACGTC.

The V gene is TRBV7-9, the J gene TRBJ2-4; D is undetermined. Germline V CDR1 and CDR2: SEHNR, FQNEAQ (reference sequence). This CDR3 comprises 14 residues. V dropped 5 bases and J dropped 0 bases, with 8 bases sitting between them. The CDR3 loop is CASSPPIAKNIQYF. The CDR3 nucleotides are TGTGCCAGCAGCCCTCCTATAGCCAAAAACATTCAGTACTTC.

CDR3 amino acids: CASSSVLLNTGELFF. CDR3 nucleotide sequence: TGTGCCAGCAGCTCTGTGCTACTGAACACCGGGGAGCTGTTTTTT. The rearrangement links TRBV5-4 to TRBJ2-2; unclear D gene. CDR1 is SGHNT, CDR2 YYREEE, per germline (reference sequence). This CDR3 is built from 15 residues. V was trimmed by 3 bases and J by 1 base, leaving 10 bases between them.

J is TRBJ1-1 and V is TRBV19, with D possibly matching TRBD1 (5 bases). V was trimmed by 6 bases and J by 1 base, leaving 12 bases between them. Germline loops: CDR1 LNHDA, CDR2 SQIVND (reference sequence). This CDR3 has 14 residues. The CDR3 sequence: CASRMGGTNTEAFF. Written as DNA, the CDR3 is TGTGCCAGTAGGATGGGGGGTACGAACACTGAAGCTTTCTTT.

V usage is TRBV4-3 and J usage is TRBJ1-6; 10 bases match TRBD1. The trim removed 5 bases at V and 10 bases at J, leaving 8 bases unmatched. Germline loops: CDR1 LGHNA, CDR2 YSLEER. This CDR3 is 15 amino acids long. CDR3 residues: CASSTLDRGQSPLHF. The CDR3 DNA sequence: TGCGCCAGCAGCACCCTCGACAGGGGGCAATCACCCCTCCACTTT.

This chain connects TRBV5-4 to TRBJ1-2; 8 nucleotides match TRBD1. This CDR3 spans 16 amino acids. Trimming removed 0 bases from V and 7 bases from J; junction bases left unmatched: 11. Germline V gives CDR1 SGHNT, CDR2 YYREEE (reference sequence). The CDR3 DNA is TGTGCCAGCAGCTTGGGCGTTGGGACAGGAAGATCTGGCTACACCTTC. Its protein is CASSLGVGTGRSGYTF.